Listed below are T cell receptor beta chains from one sample, sequenced in a study of technical replicates of blood from a handful of donors. Libraries were prepared by immunoSEQ multiplex PCR; TCRdb keeps only in-frame clonotypes and omits some of them. The table records tens of thousands of clones, 91% of them present only once. Specimen: PBMCs. The receptor set was obtained from a human donor in good health. Some clones in this sample may be carry-over from other donors' samples. Both conserved end residues are part of each CDR3. A D gene is named only where the DNA matches it firmly. A clone size is listed for some rows: how often the clone was seen (once, few, many), or a class if it is expanded.

-	TRBV7-2	TRBJ1-2	-	CASSLERGADYGYTF	TGTGCCAGCAGCCTTGAGCGGGGGGCAGACTATGGCTACACCTTC
once	TRBV9	TRBJ1-1	-	CASSATGQNTEAFF	TGTGCCAGCAGCGCGACGGGTCAGAACACTGAAGCTTTCTTT
-	TRBV6-5	TRBJ2-1	TRBD2	CASSYLAGATYNEQFF	TGTGCCAGCAGTTACTTAGCGGGGGCAACTTACAATGAGCAGTTCTTC
-	TRBV7-3	TRBJ2-2	TRBD2	CASSRGTSGMSTGELFF	TGTGCCAGCAGCCGCGGGACTAGCGGGATGAGCACCGGGGAGCTGTTTTTT
-	TRBV29-1	TRBJ1-2	-	CSVGDRNYGYTF	TGCAGCGTAGGAGACCGGAACTATGGCTACACCTTC
-	TRBV6-5	TRBJ1-5	-	CASSSTRLWPQHF	TGTGCCAGCAGTTCCACGCGCCTCTGGCCCCAGCATTTT
few	TRBV2	TRBJ2-1	-	CASSGTYNEQFF	TGTGCCAGTAGTGGTACCTACAATGAGCAGTTCTTC
-	TRBV30	TRBJ1-2	-	CAFRGITGYTF	TGTGCCTTCCGGGGGATCACGGGCTACACCTTC
-	TRBV7-9	TRBJ1-3	-	CASTTRTPGGAGNTIYF	TGTGCCAGCACCACTCGGACACCTGGGGGGGCTGGAAACACCATATATTTT
-	TRBV7-3	TRBJ2-3	TRBD2	CASSTSGGADTQYF	TGTGCCAGCAGCACCAGCGGGGGGGCAGATACGCAGTATTTT
-	TRBV29-1	TRBJ2-3	TRBD2	CSVGKRERGTSTDTQYF	TGCAGCGTGGGAAAGCGGGAGAGGGGGACTAGCACAGATACGCAGTATTTT
-	TRBV4-1	TRBJ1-1	-	CASKGHLYPNTEAFF	TGCGCCAGCAAGGGACATCTATATCCGAACACTGAAGCTTTCTTT
-	TRBV27	TRBJ1-6	-	CASSLSTRGDSPLHF	TGTGCCAGCAGTTTATCTACAAGGGGTGATTCACCCCTCCACTTT
-	TRBV2	TRBJ2-3	TRBD2	CASSSTSGRTDTQYF	TGTGCCAGCAGCTCGACTAGCGGGAGGACAGATACGCAGTATTTT
-	TRBV30	TRBJ2-5	-	CAWSRPGQETQYF	TGTGCCTGGAGTAGGCCGGGGCAAGAGACCCAGTACTTC
few	TRBV5-1	TRBJ1-1	TRBD1	CASRDPKTGGGGTEAFF	TGCGCCAGCAGGGATCCGAAAACAGGGGGCGGTGGGACTGAAGCTTTCTTT
-	TRBV10-3	TRBJ2-2	TRBD2	CAIRATSGGQNTGELFF	TGTGCCATCAGGGCGACTAGCGGGGGGCAGAACACCGGGGAGCTGTTTTTT